A single sample gave rise to the 17 T cell receptor beta chains below, sequenced in a study of blood T cell repertoires in COVID-19 (dated by TCRdb to the early 2020s). Preparation of the library involved the immunoSEQ multiplex PCR assay. TCRdb provides this immuneACCESS table in a form limited to in-frame rearrangements. Some clones are lacking; in checked studies, under half of them reflect an unresolved V gene, and why the rest are absent is not known. This sample holds some 46,000 clones; 88% were observed only once. 7% to 9% of the sample is taken by the ten largest. Sequencing used peripheral blood. The receptors here all came from a man in his forties or fifties with acute or convalescent COVID-19.

The chain links TRBV12-3 or TRBV12-4 to TRBJ1-1, with D maybe TRBD1 (6 bases). The germline V and J ends were trimmed by 6 bases and 12 bases, with 14 bases remaining between them. The CDR3 consists of 11 residues. The CDR3 nucleotides read TGTGCCAGCAGGGGGGGGACAAGGACTTTCTTT. Translated, it gives CASRGGTRTFF.

The chain joins TRBV7-7 to TRBJ2-1; D unclear. The germline gives CDR1 SSHAT, CDR2 FNYEAQ (reference sequence). CDR3 length equals 16 residues. V was trimmed by 5 bases and J by 7 bases, leaving 21 bases between them. The CDR3 bases are TGTGCCAGCAGCCCAACGACTGGTCATAACTGGAATGAGCAGTTCTTC. Its translation is CASSPTTGHNWNEQFF.

The CDR3 loop reads CASSLAGGNEQFF. The CDR3 DNA is TGTGCCAGCAGCTTAGCGGGGGGCAATGAGCAGTTCTTC. V usage is TRBV7-7 and J usage is TRBJ2-1, with D tentatively TRBD2 (6 bases). V was cut by 0 bases and J by 6 bases, with 6 bases left in between. CDR3 length: 13 amino acids. Germline CDR1 and CDR2: SSHAT and FNYEAQ (reference sequence).

This clone has more than one count but fewer than ten. The chain carries TRBV2 and TRBJ2-3; 8 bases align to TRBD2. The J segment lost 6 bases and the V segment lost 8 bases, leaving 10 bases of the junction unmatched. The CDR3 consists of 14 residues. Per germline, CDR1 SNHLY and CDR2 FYNNEI. CDR3 loop: CASGRLTGGDTQYF. The CDR3 nucleotides read TGTGCCAGCGGACGACTGACGGGAGGGGATACGCAGTATTTT. The full variable domain, its missing parts supplied by reference TRBV2 and TRBJ2-3, is EPEVTQTPSHQVTQMGQEVILRCVPISNHLYFYWYRQILGQKVEFLVSFYNNEISEKSEIFDDQFSVERPDGSNFTLKIRSTKLEDSAMYFCASGRLTGGDTQYFGPGTRLTVL.

DNA for the CDR3: TGTGCCAGCCCGACAGGGAAGGCGGAGACCCAGTACTTC. Residues: CASPTGKAETQYF. This chain connects TRBV19 to TRBJ2-5; 7 bases fit TRBD1. V dropped 9 bases and J dropped 5; count of bases not matched to a gene: 9. The length of the CDR3 is 13 residues. Germline V lookup: CDR1 LNHDA, CDR2 SQIVND (reference sequence).

This chain links TRBV5-1 with TRBJ2-5, with D maybe TRBD1 (5 bases). Trimming shortened V by 0 bases and J by 4 bases, and 13 bases separated the two germline ends. Looked up from germline, CDR1 is SGHRS and CDR2 is YFSETQ. The CDR3 sequence is 15 residues long. For the CDR3, the DNA is TGCGCCAGCAGCTTGGTGCCAGGGTCTAGAGAGACCCAGTACTTC. Its protein product is CASSLVPGSRETQYF. The entire variable domain, with the rest obtained from reference TRBV5-1 and TRBJ2-5, is as follows: KAGVTQTPRYLIKTRGQQVTLSCSPISGHRSVSWYQQTPGQGLQFLFEYFSETQRNKGNFPGRFSGRQFSNSRSEMNVSTLELGDSALYLCASSLVPGSRETQYFGPGTRLLVL.

This clone appeared a single time. The J gene is TRBJ1-2, the V gene TRBV15; D not certain. The length of the CDR3 is 14 residues. Germline CDR1 is LNHNV and CDR2 is YYDKDF (reference sequence). Trimming stripped 0 bases from V and 8 bases from J, with 13 bases between. CDR3 nucleotide sequence: TGTGCCACCAGCAGAGATGGTGCGGACTGGGGCTACACCTTC. Protein: CATSRDGADWGYTF.

The chain uses TRBV30 and TRBJ1-3; no firm D call. The V gene lost 2 bases and the J gene lost 0 bases, with 11 bases spanning the gap. Per germline, CDR1 GTSNPN and CDR2 SVGIG (reference sequence). CDR3 length: 15 amino acids. The CDR3 nucleotides are TGTGCCTGGAGTTATAGCTGGAGCTCTGGAAACACCATATATTTT. Amino acid sequence: CAWSYSWSSGNTIYF.

The rearrangement links TRBV3-1 (or the pseudogene TRBV3-2) to TRBJ2-1; 8 nucleotides line up with TRBD2. Germline values: CDR1 LGHDT, CDR2 YNNKEL (reference sequence). Trimming took 5 bases from V and 4 from J; bases not matched to a gene: 10. The CDR3 consists of 16 residues. In nucleotides, the CDR3 is TGTGCCAGCAGCTCTGCTACACTAGCGGCGTACAATGAGCAGTTCTTC. Residues: CASSSATLAAYNEQFF.

The gene calls are TRBV27 and TRBJ1-5; D may be TRBD1 (6 bases). V lost 4 bases to trimming and J lost 6 bases, with 10 bases between them. Germline loops: CDR1 MNHEY, CDR2 SMNVEV (reference sequence). The CDR3 has 13 amino acids. For the CDR3, the DNA is TGTGCCAGCAGTTCACAGGGTGGTCAGCCCCAGCATTTT. Translating it yields CASSSQGGQPQHF.

The rearrangement uses TRBV19 and TRBJ2-5, with D possibly TRBD1 on 5 matching bases. Germline V gene data show CDR1 as LNHDA and CDR2 as SQIVND (reference sequence). CDR3 length: 13 amino acids. V lost 8 bases and J 1 base, leaving 11 bases between the germline ends. The CDR3 sequence: CASGQNSQETQYF. The CDR3 DNA is TGTGCCAGTGGACAAAACAGCCAAGAGACCCAGTACTTC. Supplemented by reference TRBV19 and TRBJ2-5, the full variable domain reads DGGITQSPKYLFRKEGQNVTLSCEQNLNHDAMYWYRQDPGQGLRLIYYSQIVNDFQKGDIAEGYSVSREKKESFPLTVTSAQKNPTAFYLCASGQNSQETQYFGPGTRLLVL.

The chain combines TRBV23-1 with TRBJ1-1; 10 bases are shared with TRBD1. TRBV23-1 is recorded as an ORF, its role being uncertain. J lost 5 bases, V lost 4 bases, and 10 bases had no gene match. The CDR3 runs 16 residues. The CDR3 nucleotides read TGCGCCAGCAGTCCCATCGACAGGGGGCTGCGGACTGAAGCTTTCTTT. The encoded protein is CASSPIDRGLRTEAFF.

This sequence joins TRBV4-1 and TRBJ2-7; 9 positions agree with TRBD1. J gave up 7 bases and V 3 bases, and 13 bases lay outside the gene matches. The length of the CDR3 is 16 residues. Germline V CDR1 and CDR2: MGHRA, YSYEKL. The CDR3 is CASSQSELDRGGEQYF. CDR3 DNA: TGCGCCAGCAGCCAGTCCGAACTAGACAGGGGGGGAGAGCAGTACTTC.

This clone is a singleton in its sample. The V gene is TRBV5-4, the J gene TRBJ2-5, with TRBD2 as a possible D gene (5 bases). Per the germline V gene, CDR1 is SGHNT and CDR2 is YYREEE (reference sequence). V gave up 4 bases and J gave up 2 bases, with 9 bases separating them. The CDR3 totals 13 residues. The CDR3 loop reads CASSPGIQETQYF. CDR3 nucleotides: TGTGCCAGCAGCCCGGGGATTCAAGAGACCCAGTACTTC.

The chain carries TRBV2 and TRBJ1-2; D not resolved. The V end lost 6 bases, the J end lost 7 bases, and 12 bases lay between the germline ends. CDR1 SNHLY and CDR2 FYNNEI come from the germline V gene. The CDR3 contains 12 residues. This chain's CDR3 is CASSPGSRGYTF. In nucleotides, the CDR3 is TGTGCCAGCAGCCCAGGTTCTCGTGGCTACACCTTC.

The V call is TRBV5-6, the J call TRBJ2-3, with 7 bases aligning to TRBD1. The CDR3 is made up of 12 amino acids. V lost 5 bases to trimming and J lost 5 bases; unmatched junction nucleotides: 2. The germline V gene has CDR1 SGHDT and CDR2 YYEEEE. CDR3 DNA: TGTGCCAGCAGATACAGGGGAGATACGCAGTATTTT. Its protein is CASRYRGDTQYF.

V gene TRBV5-6 combines with J gene TRBJ2-1, with TRBD2 identical over 11 bases. The V and J ends lost 1 base and 2 bases, in that order; junction bases with no gene match: 8. Germline V gives CDR1 SGHDT, CDR2 YYEEEE. This CDR3 is built from 18 residues. This CDR3 reads CASSLPGTSGSTYNEQFF. CDR3 coding DNA: TGTGCCAGCAGCTTGCCCGGGACTAGCGGAAGTACCTACAATGAGCAGTTCTTC.